This T cell receptor (beta chain) derives from a study of blood T cell repertoires in COVID-19. About the study: T cells, B-cell-depleted T cells, or PBMCs provided the cDNA or gDNA that served as material.

Cohorts were determined from participant-reported clinical history. Authors' analysis steps: Amplified reference gene primers provided the basis for estimating nucleated cell counts. Here immunoSEQ multiplex PCR was the method, and the copy in TCRdb shows in-frame clones only, minus some. V and J calls and clone size are as listed in that table; D and trimming were resolved from the DNA. The table shows roughly 360,000 clones, with about four fifths occurring only once. V lost 1 base and J 2 bases, leaving 18 bases between the germline ends. The CDR3 totals 17 residues. Germline CDR1 SGHDT, CDR2 YYEEEE.

The rearrangement links TRBV5-6 to TRBJ1-2; D is ambiguous. The sample comprised PBMCs or T cells enriched from blood (not recorded which). The sequence was collected from a woman aged 45-65 years who had recovered from COVID-19. The CDR3 bases are TGTGCCAGCAGCTTGCCTGGATCTAGCTTATTCAACTATGGCTACACCTTC. This sequence encodes CASSLPGSSLFNYGYTF.